In its sample, the clone carrying this T cell receptor beta chain was seen many times. Amplification targeted the TCR beta CDR3 regions, with RNA transcripts as the source material. The workflow started with a first-round RT-PCR run with HTBI primers and then moved on to a second-round multiplex PCR. TCRdb re-called the multiplex PCR reads through MiXCR, storing one row per CDR3 protein. The sample holds 600,000 to 650,000 distinct CDR3 sequences, 22% seen once. The data stem from a study of Graves' ophthalmopathy and Graves' hyperthyroidism. This CDR3 comprises 14 residues. Germline V CDR1 and CDR2: LNHNV, YYDKDF (reference sequence). Trimming removed 0 bases at V and 8 bases at J, with 13 bases between.

The source of this sequence is a woman in her late teens or twenties with stable Graves' hyperthyroidism. Some clones in this sample may be carry-over from other donors' samples. The specimen was peripheral blood. The chain uses TRBV15 and TRBJ1-2, with D perhaps TRBD1 (6 bases). The CDR3 nucleotides are TGTGCCACCAGCAGAGATGGGGCCGGGGGCGGCTACACCTTC. It is translated as CATSRDGAGGGYTF.